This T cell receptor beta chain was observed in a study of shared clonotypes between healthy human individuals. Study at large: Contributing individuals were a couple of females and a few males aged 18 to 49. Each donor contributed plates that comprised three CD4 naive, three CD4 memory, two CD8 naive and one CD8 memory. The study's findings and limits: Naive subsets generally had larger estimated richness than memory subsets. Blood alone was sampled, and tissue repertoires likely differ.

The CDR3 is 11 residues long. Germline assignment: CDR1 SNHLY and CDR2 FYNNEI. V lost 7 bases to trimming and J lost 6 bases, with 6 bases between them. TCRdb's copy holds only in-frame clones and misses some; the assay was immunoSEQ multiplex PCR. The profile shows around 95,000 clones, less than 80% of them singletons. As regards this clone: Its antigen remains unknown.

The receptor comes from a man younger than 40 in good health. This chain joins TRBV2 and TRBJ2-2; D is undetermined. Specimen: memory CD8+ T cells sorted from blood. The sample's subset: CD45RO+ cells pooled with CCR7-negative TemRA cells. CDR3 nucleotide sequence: TGTGCCAGCATGTGGTCCGGGGAGCTGTTTTTT. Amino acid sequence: CASMWSGELFF.